This T cell receptor beta chain was captured in a study of blood T cell repertoires in COVID-19. For the study at large: COVID-19 samples from acute and convalescent phases originated in the United States, Italy and Spain. PBMCs, B-cell-depleted T cells, or T cells were the source of the cDNA or gDNA that made up the material.

Original processing methods: Using reference gene primer amplification, nucleated cell counts were estimated. The table came from immunoSEQ multiplex PCR; TCRdb's copy has only in-frame clones and leaves some out. From that table come the V and J calls and clone size; the DNA was used to work out D and trimming. The table records about 47,000 clones, around 90% of them present only once. V was clipped by 4 bases and J by 4 bases, with 16 bases between them. The CDR3 is 15 amino acids. Germline values: CDR1 SGHVS, CDR2 FQNEAQ. This clonotype was obtained from a man aged 55 to 70 with active COVID-19. Sequenced material: peripheral blood. The chain recombines TRBV7-8 with TRBJ1-2, with D tentatively TRBD1 (6 bases). The CDR3 region is CASSSSAQGPYGYTF. Written as DNA, the CDR3 is TGTGCCAGCAGCTCCTCCGCACAGGGTCCCTATGGCTACACCTTC.